This T cell receptor (beta chain) was observed in a study of OX40 agonist ivuxolimab in advanced cancers. Here immunoSEQ multiplex PCR was the method, and the copy in TCRdb shows in-frame clones only, minus some. The sample includes over 55,000 clones, roughly 94% of them seen just once. The sample holds one count of this clone. The source material was CD4+ or CD8+ T cells sorted from blood, sampled in a trial of the OX40 agonist ivuxolimab. This receptor was taken from an adult with an advanced solid tumor such as melanoma, head and neck, liver or kidney cancer.

The CDR3: CASSLLVRHTGELFF. Written as DNA, the CDR3 is TGTGCCAGCAGCCTACTAGTACGACACACCGGGGAGCTGTTTTTT. V usage is TRBV7-8 and J usage is TRBJ2-2; weak D call: TRBD2 (5 bases). This CDR3 region has 15 residues. Trimming shortened V by 5 bases and J by 3 bases, and 13 bases separated the two germline ends. The germline V gene has CDR1 SGHVS and CDR2 FQNEAQ.